The 17 T cell receptor beta chains below were found in one sample sequenced in a study of blood T cell repertoires in COVID-19. Here immunoSEQ multiplex PCR was the method, and the copy in TCRdb shows in-frame clones only, minus some. The table has around 310,000 clones, 75% to 90% seen once. The sequenced material came from PBMCs or T cells enriched from blood (not recorded which). These receptors were taken from a man between 25 and 39 years old who had recovered from COVID-19.

J is TRBJ2-7 and V is TRBV30; TRBD1 matches 7 bases. Germline V lookup: CDR1 GTSNPN, CDR2 SVGIG (reference sequence). This CDR3 has 13 amino acids. The J segment lost 12 bases and the V segment lost 0 bases, leaving 11 bases of the junction unmatched. The CDR3 DNA reads TGTGCCTGGAGTGTCAAGGGGGCCCCCCGGGGGTACTTC. Translation gives CAWSVKGAPRGYF.

This chain joins TRBV18 and TRBJ2-3; TRBD1 aligns across 9 bases. V lost 3 bases to trimming and J lost 6 bases; unmatched junction nucleotides: 7. From germline, CDR1 is KGHSH and CDR2 LQKENI. The CDR3 spans 15 residues. In DNA, the CDR3 is TGTGCCAGCTCACCCTACGGACAGGGGCAGGATACGCAGTATTTT. As protein: CASSPYGQGQDTQYF.

This clone was counted a few times. The chain links TRBV11-2 to TRBJ2-1; the D gene is possibly TRBD1 (6 bases). Deletions cut 3 bases from V and 0 bases from J, with 6 bases between. Germline values: CDR1 SGHAT, CDR2 FQNNGV. This CDR3 spans 14 amino acids. The DNA for the CDR3 is TGTGCCAGCAGCTTCAGGGGCTCCTACAATGAGCAGTTCTTC. As protein: CASSFRGSYNEQFF.

V usage is TRBV28 and J usage is TRBJ1-5, with 7 nucleotides matching TRBD1. The J segment lost 7 bases and the V segment lost 4 bases, leaving 10 bases of the junction unmatched. The CDR3 runs to 15 residues. Germline V gene data show CDR1 as MDHEN and CDR2 as SYDVKM. The DNA of the CDR3 is TGTGCCAGCAGTTCCCCGACAGGGCGGGTACAGCCCCAGCATTTT. Translated: CASSSPTGRVQPQHF.

The chain couples TRBV19 to TRBJ1-5; 7 bases are a match to TRBD1. Losses at the gene ends were 4 bases for V and 2 bases for J; bases not matched to a gene: 2. This CDR3 spans 14 amino acids. The germline gives CDR1 LNHDA, CDR2 SQIVND (reference sequence). The CDR3 loop reads CASSNTGGNQPQHF. The CDR3 region has the DNA TGTGCCAGTAGTAACACAGGGGGCAATCAGCCCCAGCATTTT.

The chain uses TRBV7-9 and TRBJ2-5; TRBD2 agrees at 11 bases. Germline loops: CDR1 SEHNR, CDR2 FQNEAQ (reference sequence). The CDR3 is 16 amino acids. With V trimmed by 3 bases and J by 2 bases, 5 bases remained unmatched. The CDR3 is CASSLLAGGLQETQYF. The CDR3 DNA reads TGTGCCAGCAGCTTGCTAGCGGGGGGCTTACAAGAGACCCAGTACTTC.

The J gene is TRBJ2-7, the V gene TRBV18; 10 bases map to TRBD1. Germline CDR1 and CDR2: KGHSH and LQKENI. The J segment lost 6 bases and the V segment lost 2 bases, leaving 10 bases of the junction unmatched. This CDR3 is built from 16 residues. CDR3 region: CASSPIGTGALGEQYF. The CDR3 DNA sequence: TGTGCCAGCTCACCAATCGGGACAGGGGCATTGGGCGAGCAGTACTTC.

This sequence joins TRBV10-3 and TRBJ2-7; TRBD1 agrees at 8 bases. There are 15 residues in the CDR3. CDR1 is ENHRY, CDR2 SYGVKD, per germline. After removal of 7 bases from V and 0 bases from J, the junction contained 8 bases not matched to a gene. CDR3 nucleotide sequence: TGTGCCATCACCCGGGACAGGCGCCGCTCCTACGAGCAGTACTTC. This sequence encodes CAITRDRRRSYEQYF.

Regarding this clone: The DNA is omitted, as the CDR3 cannot be located on it reliably, and the CDR3 follows TCRdb's listing. The chain joins TRBV21-1 to TRBJ1-2; the table gives TRBD1 as D, unverified against the DNA. TRBV21-1 is listed as a pseudogene. The CDR3 has 14 amino acids, counting both end residues. CDR3 sequence reads: CASVGAGTNYGYTF.

V gene TRBV5-4 combines with J gene TRBJ2-1; 8 bases are shared with TRBD2. Germline CDR1 and CDR2: SGHNT and YYREEE (reference sequence). The CDR3 spans 15 residues. V was clipped by 0 bases and J by 6 bases; unmatched bases: 5. Here the CDR3 reads CASSLVVGGGNEQFF. DNA for the CDR3: TGTGCCAGCAGCTTGGTAGTCGGGGGGGGCAATGAGCAGTTCTTC.

As concerns this clone: The same CDR3 also results from other DNA sequences found in this sample. The V and J genes are TRBV5-1 and TRBJ2-7, with D possibly matching TRBD1 (6 bases). Germline values: CDR1 SGHRS, CDR2 YFSETQ. V lost 4 bases, J lost 1 base, and 9 bases lay in between. The CDR3 runs to 13 residues. The CDR3 sequence is CASSPDSSYEQYF. The CDR3 nucleotides read TGCGCCAGCAGCCCGGACAGTTCCTACGAGCAGTACTTC.

The chain carries TRBV5-4 and TRBJ2-1; 14 bases match TRBD2. The length of the CDR3 is 16 residues. Germline values: CDR1 SGHNT, CDR2 YYREEE (reference sequence). The J segment lost 6 bases and the V segment lost 3 bases, leaving 5 bases of the junction unmatched. Written as DNA, the CDR3 is TGTGCCAGCAGCTCCGGACTAGCGGGGGGAACCAATGAGCAGTTCTTC. Its translation is CASSSGLAGGTNEQFF.

The chain carries TRBV3-1 (or the pseudogene TRBV3-2) and TRBJ2-7; D is unclear. Germline V gene data show CDR1 as LGHDT and CDR2 as YNNKEL (reference sequence). The CDR3 totals 13 residues. Trimming removed 1 base from V and 4 bases from J, with 8 bases in between. The CDR3 reads CASSQAPPYEQYF. CDR3 nucleotide sequence: TGTGCCAGCAGCCAAGCCCCCCCGTACGAGCAGTACTTC.

The V and J genes are TRBV7-9 and TRBJ2-7; perhaps TRBD1 as D (6 bases). V was cut by 2 bases and J by 3 bases, with 11 bases left in between. CDR3 length: 14 amino acids. CDR1 SEHNR and CDR2 FQNEAQ come from the germline V gene (reference sequence). The CDR3 loop reads CASSLTGISYEQYF. The DNA of the CDR3 is TGTGCCAGCAGCTTAACAGGGATTAGCTACGAGCAGTACTTC.

This chain joins TRBV28 and TRBJ1-5, with D possibly being TRBD1 (6 bases). Trimming cost V 5 bases and J 0 bases, with 11 bases left between them. Germline values: CDR1 MDHEN, CDR2 SYDVKM. CDR3 length: 15 residues. CDR3 coding DNA: TGTGCCAGCAGTCCGGGGGGCTATAGCAATCAGCCCCAGCATTTT. Amino acids: CASSPGGYSNQPQHF.

The chain employs TRBV5-6 and TRBJ1-6, with a weak D call TRBD1 (5 bases). The V gene lost 4 bases and the J gene lost 7 bases, with 12 bases spanning the gap. Germline CDR1 reads SGHDT; CDR2 reads YYEEEE. This CDR3 spans 14 amino acids. Here the CDR3 DNA reads TGTGCCAGCAGCGTCGGGGGGTTCAATTCACCCCTCCACTTT. Its translation: CASSVGGFNSPLHF. Full variable domain (rest looked up from reference TRBV5-6 and TRBJ1-6): DAGVTQSPTHLIKTRGQQVTLRCSPKSGHDTVSWYQQALGQGPQFIFQYYEEEERQRGNFPDRFSGHQFPNYSSELNVNALLLGDSALYLCASSVGGFNSPLHFGNGTRLTVT.

The chain uses TRBV15 and TRBJ1-5; tentative D call: TRBD1 (6 bases). Germline-derived CDR1 and CDR2 are LNHNV and YYDKDF (reference sequence). V was trimmed by 4 bases and J by 7 bases, leaving 11 bases between them. This CDR3 has 13 residues. CDR3 nucleotide sequence: TGTGCCACCAGCAACAGGGAATCCCAGCCCCAGCATTTT. Translated, it gives CATSNRESQPQHF.